The 20 T cell receptor beta chains below all came from one sample that was sequenced in a study of T-cell reconstitution after alpha-beta-depleted transplantation in children (dated by TCRdb to about 2016). Library construction relied on PCR. These reads were obtained on an Illumina HiSeq 2500. To normalize quantification of the TCRbeta repertoire, the TCR libraries were built with molecular barcoding that relied on unique molecular identifiers. TCRdb ran its own pipeline on the public reads, namely fastp trimming at Q25 and MiXCR clone calling, and kept in-frame beta chains. Rows matching on CDR3 protein sequence are summarized as one entry with the most common DNA and genes. A total of hundreds of thousands of distinct CDR3 sequences appear in this sample, around 16% of them only once. The ten largest clones represent about 1.1% of the sample. This material consisted of PBMCs from the stem cell graft donor, taken from the stem cell graft. These receptors originate from a human donor who donated a stem cell graft to a child with acute myeloid leukemia.

The sample holds a few counts of this clonotype. This chain connects TRBV18 to TRBJ1-5, with D unresolved. This CDR3 contains 14 residues. Per the germline V gene, CDR1 is KGHSH and CDR2 is LQKENI. V was clipped by 0 bases and J by 6 bases, with 9 bases between them. The CDR3 reads CASSPPGGVQPQHF. Written as DNA, the CDR3 is TGTGCCAGCTCACCACCTGGCGGGGTTCAGCCCCAGCATTTT.

The rearrangement links TRBV27 to TRBJ2-1, with a weak D call TRBD2 (7 bases). The V gene lost 0 bases and the J gene lost 5 bases, with 11 bases spanning the gap. The CDR3 runs to 15 residues. Germline V gene sequence: CDR1 MNHEY, CDR2 SMNVEV (reference sequence). CDR3: CASSLSEGGNNEQFF. The CDR3 DNA sequence: TGTGCCAGCAGTTTATCGGAGGGGGGGAACAATGAGCAGTTCTTC.

This clonotype was recorded many times. The V gene is TRBV20-1, the J gene TRBJ1-1, with TRBD1 identical over 9 bases. J was trimmed by 0 bases and V by 4 bases; bases with no gene match: 3. This CDR3 contains 14 residues. The V gene's germline CDR1 is DFQATT and CDR2 SNEGSKA (reference sequence). DNA for the CDR3: TGCAGTGCTACGGACAGGGGAATGAACACTGAAGCTTTCTTT. It codes for CSATDRGMNTEAFF.

The sample holds one count of this clonotype. The V gene is TRBV24-1, the J gene TRBJ2-2; D gene uncertain. The CDR3 has 13 amino acids. V lost 11 bases and J 1 base, leaving 10 bases between the germline ends. In germline, CDR1 is KGHDR, CDR2 SFDVKD. The CDR3 spells CASEGLNTGELFF. DNA of the CDR3: TGTGCCAGTGAAGGGCTGAACACCGGGGAGCTGTTTTTT.

The chain recombines TRBV11-1 with TRBJ2-7, with 7 bases aligning to TRBD1. The length of the CDR3 is 16 residues. Trimming removed 4 bases from V and 3 bases from J; junction bases left unmatched: 12. Germline V gene lookup returns CDR1 SGHAT and CDR2 FQDESV (reference sequence). CDR3 sequence reads: CASSSYLVGQVYEQYF. The CDR3 DNA reads TGTGCCAGCAGCTCTTACCTGGTAGGACAGGTCTACGAGCAGTACTTC.

This clonotype was observed many times. This rearrangement joins TRBV29-1 to TRBJ2-1; D not certain. The V end lost 3 bases, the J end lost 3 bases, and 12 bases lay between the germline ends. CDR1 is SQVTM, CDR2 ANQGSEA, per germline. The CDR3 totals 14 residues. In DNA form, the CDR3 reads TGCAGCGTTGATGGCCTGACGATCTACAATGAGCAGTTCTTC. It translates to CSVDGLTIYNEQFF.

This clonotype was observed a handful of times. The chain is built from TRBV9 and TRBJ2-3; 9 nucleotides align to TRBD1. CDR1 and CDR2 from the germline V gene are SGDLS and YYNGEE. V trimming: 3 bases; J trimming: 1 base; junction bases outside the gene matches: 6. The CDR3 length is 16 residues. The CDR3 loop is CASSAFGTGRTDTQYF. The CDR3 nucleotides are TGTGCCAGCAGCGCGTTCGGGACAGGGCGCACAGATACGCAGTATTTT.

The rearrangement links TRBV5-1 to TRBJ2-3; weak D call: TRBD1 (5 bases). This CDR3 has 15 residues. CDR1 and CDR2 (germline): SGHRS, YFSETQ. The V end lost 0 bases, the J end lost 2 bases, and 10 bases lay between the germline ends. CDR3 loop: CASSLGLTVTDTQYF. The CDR3 DNA reads TGCGCCAGCAGCTTGGGTTTGACAGTCACAGATACGCAGTATTTT.

To note about this clonotype: A much larger clone lies one base from this, so it may be a read error. This chain joins TRBV20-1 and TRBJ1-5, with D maybe TRBD1 (6 bases). Trimming left V 6 bases short and J 7 bases short, with 13 bases between. The CDR3 covers 12 residues. The germline gives CDR1 DFQATT, CDR2 SNEGSKA (reference sequence). The CDR3 loop reads CSARDIFQPQHF. The CDR3 region has the DNA TGCAGTGCCCGGGACATATTCCAGCCCCAGCATTTT.

The V gene is TRBV27, the J gene TRBJ2-5; no clear D gene. The CDR3 is made up of 14 amino acids. V was shortened by 0 bases and J by 2 bases, with 7 bases between the two germline ends. Germline loops: CDR1 MNHEY, CDR2 SMNVEV (reference sequence). CDR3 loop: CASSLSWQQETQYF. In nucleotides, the CDR3 is TGTGCCAGCAGTTTATCGTGGCAGCAAGAGACCCAGTACTTC.

The rearrangement links TRBV7-9 to TRBJ2-1, with D tentatively TRBD1 (6 bases). V dropped 1 base and J dropped 9 bases, with 13 bases sitting between them. The germline CDR1 and CDR2 sequences are SEHNR and FQNEAQ (reference sequence). The CDR3 has 14 amino acids. This CDR3 is CASSLVVVQGEQFF. Written as DNA, the CDR3 is TGTGCCAGCAGCTTAGTAGTCGTACAGGGTGAGCAGTTCTTC.

This clonotype was seen a handful of times. The chain uses TRBV7-2 and TRBJ2-1; no reliable D call. The CDR3 has 13 residues. The germline V and J ends were trimmed by 6 bases and 5 bases, with 11 bases remaining between them. Per germline, CDR1 SGHTA and CDR2 FQGNSA. The CDR3 spells CASSPQIHNEQFF. The CDR3 DNA follows: TGTGCCAGCAGTCCTCAGATCCACAATGAGCAGTTCTTC.

This clonotype was counted many times. This sequence joins TRBV7-2 and TRBJ1-3, with D uncertain. V gave up 5 bases and J gave up 0 bases, with 11 bases separating them. This CDR3 region has 15 residues. Germline-derived CDR1 and CDR2 are SGHTA and FQGNSA. The CDR3 sequence: CASSLKLFSGNTIYF. The CDR3 nucleotides read TGTGCCAGCAGCCTTAAGCTATTCTCTGGAAACACCATATATTTT.

The table lists this clonotype with many counts. The V gene is TRBV20-1, the J gene TRBJ2-7, with a possible D match to TRBD1 (5 bases). V lost 4 bases, J lost 2 bases, and 12 bases lay in between. Per germline, CDR1 DFQATT and CDR2 SNEGSKA (reference sequence). CDR3 length equals 13 residues. The CDR3 coding sequence is TGCAGTGCTACGGACATGCTTACCTACGAGCAGTACTTC. Its translation is CSATDMLTYEQYF.

This clonotype was detected ten times or more. The V gene is TRBV10-3, the J gene TRBJ1-3, with no clear D. This CDR3 is built from 13 residues. Germline V gives CDR1 ENHRY, CDR2 SYGVKD. V was cut by 0 bases and J by 10 bases, with 10 bases left in between. DNA of the CDR3: TGTGCCATCAGTGAGTCGGCGGGAGTAACCATATATTTT. Its protein product is CAISESAGVTIYF.

Ten or more counts support this clonotype. The rearrangement joins TRBV12-3 or TRBV12-4 to TRBJ2-2; D is undetermined. The CDR3 is 12 amino acids. Between the trimmed V and J ends, which lost 5 bases and 8 bases, there was a span of 9 bases. CDR3 sequence reads: CASSPNWGELFF. CDR3 nucleotide sequence: TGTGCCAGCAGTCCAAATTGGGGGGAGCTGTTTTTT.

The V and J genes are TRBV24-1 and TRBJ2-2, with 9 bases that match TRBD1. Germline V gene sequence: CDR1 KGHDR, CDR2 SFDVKD. The CDR3 consists of 16 residues. Trimming at V came to 0 bases and at J to 6 bases, leaving 4 bases not matched to a gene. CDR3 loop: CATSDLTGGSAGELFF. The CDR3 DNA follows: TGTGCCACCAGTGATTTGACAGGGGGCAGCGCCGGGGAGCTGTTTTTT.

The chain is built from TRBV30 and TRBJ1-2; TRBD1 is a possible D gene (5 bases). This CDR3 spans 13 amino acids. The germline V gene encodes CDR1 GTSNPN and CDR2 SVGIG (reference sequence). With 4 bases removed from V and 4 bases from J, the gap between germline ends came to 13 bases. As DNA, the CDR3 is TGTGCCTGGACAGGGCGGGGGATCTATGGCTACACCTTC. Translated, it gives CAWTGRGIYGYTF.

This clonotype was detected a few times. This chain uses TRBV13 with TRBJ1-6, with a possible D match to TRBD1 (5 bases). The CDR3 is 14 amino acids. In germline, CDR1 is PRHDT, CDR2 FYEKMQ (reference sequence). Between the trimmed V and J ends, which lost 7 bases and 0 bases, there was a span of 7 bases. The CDR3: CASTRGSYNSPLHF. The CDR3 region has the DNA TGTGCCAGCACTAGGGGCTCCTATAATTCACCCCTCCACTTT.

Turning to this clonotype: A much larger clone sits a single nucleotide away, making a read error possible. The gene calls are TRBV20-1 and TRBJ2-5; weak D call: TRBD1 (8 bases). Germline CDR1 is DFQATT and CDR2 is SNEGSKA (reference sequence). The CDR3 is made up of 16 amino acids. CDR3 nucleotides: TGCTGTGCTAAGGCCAGGACAGGGAGGGGTCAAGAGACCCAGTACTTC. This codes for CCAKARTGRGQETQYF.